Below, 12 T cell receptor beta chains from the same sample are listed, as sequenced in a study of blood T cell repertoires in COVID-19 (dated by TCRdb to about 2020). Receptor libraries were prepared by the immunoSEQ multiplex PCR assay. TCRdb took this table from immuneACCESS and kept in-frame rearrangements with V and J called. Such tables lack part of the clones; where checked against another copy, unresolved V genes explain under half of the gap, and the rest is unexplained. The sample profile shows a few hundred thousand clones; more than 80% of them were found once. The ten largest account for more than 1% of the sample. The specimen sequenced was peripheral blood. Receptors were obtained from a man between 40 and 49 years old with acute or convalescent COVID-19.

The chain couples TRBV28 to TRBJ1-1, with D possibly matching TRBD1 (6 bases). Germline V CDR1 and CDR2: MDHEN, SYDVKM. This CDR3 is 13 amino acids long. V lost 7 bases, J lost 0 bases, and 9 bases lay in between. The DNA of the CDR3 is TGTGCCAGCAAGGACAGCCTGAACACTGAAGCTTTCTTT. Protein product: CASKDSLNTEAFF.

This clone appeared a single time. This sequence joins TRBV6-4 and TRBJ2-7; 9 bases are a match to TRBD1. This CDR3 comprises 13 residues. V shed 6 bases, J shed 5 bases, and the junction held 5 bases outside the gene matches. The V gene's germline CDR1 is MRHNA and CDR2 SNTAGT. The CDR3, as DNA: TGTGCCAGCAGGACGGACAGGGGCAACGAGCAGTACTTC. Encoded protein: CASRTDRGNEQYF.

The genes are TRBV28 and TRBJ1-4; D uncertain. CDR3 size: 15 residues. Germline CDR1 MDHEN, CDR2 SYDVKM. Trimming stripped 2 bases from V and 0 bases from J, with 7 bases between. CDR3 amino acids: CASSLAATTNEKLFF. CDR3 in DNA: TGTGCCAGCAGTTTAGCGGCAACAACTAATGAAAAACTGTTTTTT.

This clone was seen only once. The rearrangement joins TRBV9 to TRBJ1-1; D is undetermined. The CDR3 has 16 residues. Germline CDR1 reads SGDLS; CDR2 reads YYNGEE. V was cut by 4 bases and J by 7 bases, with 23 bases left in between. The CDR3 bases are TGTGCCAGCAGCCGAGCTCCGGGAACGATTCCCCTTGAAGCTTTCTTT. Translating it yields CASSRAPGTIPLEAFF.

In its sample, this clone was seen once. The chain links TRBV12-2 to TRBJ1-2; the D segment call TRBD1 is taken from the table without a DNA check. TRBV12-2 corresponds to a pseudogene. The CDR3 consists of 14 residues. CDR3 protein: CASRPPTGNYGYTF. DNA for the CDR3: TGTGCAAGTCGCCCTCCAACAGGGAACTATGGCTACACCTTC.

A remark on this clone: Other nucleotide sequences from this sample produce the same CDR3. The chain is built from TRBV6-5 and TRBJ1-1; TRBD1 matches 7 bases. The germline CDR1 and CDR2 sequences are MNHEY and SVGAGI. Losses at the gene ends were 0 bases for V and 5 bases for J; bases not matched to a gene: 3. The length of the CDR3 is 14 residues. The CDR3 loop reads CASSYSTGVTEAFF. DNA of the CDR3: TGTGCCAGCAGTTACTCCACAGGGGTAACTGAAGCTTTCTTT.

The CDR3 loop reads CASSQGASGSNTGELFF. As DNA, the CDR3 is TGCGCCAGCAGCCAAGGGGCTAGCGGGTCGAACACCGGGGAGCTGTTTTTT. The V and J genes are TRBV4-1 and TRBJ2-2; 8 nucleotides line up with TRBD2. Germline assignment: CDR1 MGHRA and CDR2 YSYEKL. Germline trimming cut 1 base from V and 0 bases from J; bases unmatched to any gene: 4. This CDR3 comprises 17 residues.

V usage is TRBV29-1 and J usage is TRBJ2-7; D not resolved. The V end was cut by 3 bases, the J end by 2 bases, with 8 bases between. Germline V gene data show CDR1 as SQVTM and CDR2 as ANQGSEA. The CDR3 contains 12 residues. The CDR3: CSVDNDTYEQYF. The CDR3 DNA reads TGCAGCGTTGATAACGACACCTACGAGCAGTACTTC.

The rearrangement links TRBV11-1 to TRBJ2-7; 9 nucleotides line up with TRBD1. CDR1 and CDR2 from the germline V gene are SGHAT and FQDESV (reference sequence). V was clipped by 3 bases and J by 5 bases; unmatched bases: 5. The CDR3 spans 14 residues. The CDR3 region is CASSFRDRVHEQYF. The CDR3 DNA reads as TGTGCCAGCAGCTTCCGGGACAGGGTCCACGAGCAGTACTTC.

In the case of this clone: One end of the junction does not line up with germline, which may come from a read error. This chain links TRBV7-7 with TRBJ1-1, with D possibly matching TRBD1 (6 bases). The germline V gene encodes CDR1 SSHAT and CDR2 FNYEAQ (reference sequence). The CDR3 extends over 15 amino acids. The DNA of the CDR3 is TGTGCTAGCAGCCCCCGGACAGAAGAGAACACTGAAGCTTTCTTT. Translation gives CASSPRTEENTEAFF.

This CDR3 reads CASSHRTGNYGYTF. CDR3 bases: TGTGCCAGCAGCCATCGGACAGGGAACTATGGCTACACCTTC. V usage is TRBV3-1 (or the pseudogene TRBV3-2) and J usage is TRBJ1-2; 8 positions match TRBD1. The CDR3 consists of 14 residues. V gave up 3 bases and J gave up 2 bases; unmatched junction bases: 2. Germline CDR1 is LGHDT and CDR2 is YNNKEL (reference sequence).

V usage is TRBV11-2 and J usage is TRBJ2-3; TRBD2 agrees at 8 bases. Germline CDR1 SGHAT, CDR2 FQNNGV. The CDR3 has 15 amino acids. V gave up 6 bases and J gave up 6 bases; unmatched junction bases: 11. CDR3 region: CASRPLADPRDTQYF. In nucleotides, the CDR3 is TGTGCCAGCAGGCCACTAGCGGACCCACGGGATACGCAGTATTTT.